This T cell receptor (beta chain) was obtained from a study of blood T cell repertoires in COVID-19. Turning to the study itself: COVID-19 samples, acute and convalescent, were from the United States, Italy and Spain. From T cells, B-cell-depleted T cells, or PBMCs came the material, which was cDNA or gDNA.

This CDR3 is 15 amino acids long. Authors' methods: Amplification from reference gene primers served as the basis for estimated nucleated cell counts. Libraries were prepared by immunoSEQ multiplex PCR; TCRdb keeps only in-frame clonotypes and omits some of them. The D gene and trimming were derived from the DNA, and the V and J assignments and clone size from that table. The table records about 60,000 clones, around 80% of them present only once. This receptor was taken from a human donor in a cohort sampled during active COVID-19. V is TRBV21-1 and J is TRBJ1-1. TRBV21-1 is a pseudogene locus. Sample: peripheral blood. The CDR3 DNA is TGTGCCAGCAGCAAGATCCCCGGGTTTAATGCTGAAGCTTTCTTT. Translating it yields CASSKIPGFNAEAFF.